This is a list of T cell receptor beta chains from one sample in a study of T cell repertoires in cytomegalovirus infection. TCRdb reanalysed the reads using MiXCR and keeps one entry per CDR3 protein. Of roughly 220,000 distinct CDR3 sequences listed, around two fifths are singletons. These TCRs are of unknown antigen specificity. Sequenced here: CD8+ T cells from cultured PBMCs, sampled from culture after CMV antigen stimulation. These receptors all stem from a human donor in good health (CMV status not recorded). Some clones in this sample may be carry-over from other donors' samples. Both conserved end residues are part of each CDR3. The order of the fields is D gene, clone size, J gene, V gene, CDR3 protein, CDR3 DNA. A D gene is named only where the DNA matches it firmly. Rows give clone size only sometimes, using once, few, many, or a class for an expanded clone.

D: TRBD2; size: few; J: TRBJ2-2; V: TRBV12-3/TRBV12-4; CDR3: CASRRTSGGSGELFF; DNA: TGTGCCAGCAGGAGGACTAGCGGGGGGAGCGGGGAGCTGTTTTTT
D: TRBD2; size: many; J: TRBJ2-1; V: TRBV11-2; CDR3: CASSTLAGSSYNEQFF; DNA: TGTGCCAGCAGCACACTAGCGGGGAGCTCCTACAATGAGCAGTTCTTC
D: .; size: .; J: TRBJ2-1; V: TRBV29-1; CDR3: CSVERARRGNEQFF; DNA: TGCAGCGTTGAAAGGGCTCGCAGGGGCAATGAGCAGTTCTTC
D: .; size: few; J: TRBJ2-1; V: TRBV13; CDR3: CASRLNHGQVNEQFF; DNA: TGTGCCAGCAGACTAAACCACGGTCAGGTCAATGAGCAGTTCTTC
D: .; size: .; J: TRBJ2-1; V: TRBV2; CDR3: CASSEGGDSYQYNEQFF; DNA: TGTGCCAGCAGTGAAGGGGGGGACAGCTACCAATACAATGAGCAGTTCTTC
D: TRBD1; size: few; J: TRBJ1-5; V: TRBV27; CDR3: CASSLGRGRNQPQHF; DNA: TGTGCCAGCAGTTTAGGGAGGGGGCGAAATCAGCCCCAGCATTTT
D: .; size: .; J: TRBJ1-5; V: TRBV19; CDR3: CASSATDVGNQPQHF; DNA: TGTGCCAGTAGTGCGACAGACGTCGGCAATCAGCCCCAGCATTTT
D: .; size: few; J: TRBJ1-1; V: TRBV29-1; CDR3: CSVKTGRGNTEAFF; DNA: TGCAGCGTGAAAACAGGGCGGGGGAACACTGAAGCTTTCTTT
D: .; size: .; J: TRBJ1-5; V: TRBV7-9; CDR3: CASSLGVEPQHF; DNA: TGTGCCAGCAGCTTGGGGGTGGAGCCCCAGCATTTT
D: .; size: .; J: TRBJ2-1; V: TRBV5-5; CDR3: CASQESLSYNEQFF; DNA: TGTGCCAGCCAAGAGTCCCTCTCCTACAATGAGCAGTTCTTC
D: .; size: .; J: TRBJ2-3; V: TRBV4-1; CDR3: CASSRGGGYTDTQYF; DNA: TGCGCCAGCAGCCGGGGGGGCGGCTACACAGATACGCAGTATTTT
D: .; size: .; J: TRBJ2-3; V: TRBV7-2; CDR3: CASSSDLLDTQYF; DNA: TGTGCCAGCAGCTCCGACCTGCTTGATACGCAGTATTTT
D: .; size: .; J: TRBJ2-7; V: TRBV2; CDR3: CASRGRYRGGDEQYF; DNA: TGTGCCAGCAGGGGTAGATACAGGGGAGGGGACGAGCAGTACTTC
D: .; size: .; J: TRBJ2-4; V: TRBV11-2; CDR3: CASSATADLAKNIQYF; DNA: TGTGCCAGCAGCGCAACAGCGGACTTAGCCAAAAACATTCAGTACTTC
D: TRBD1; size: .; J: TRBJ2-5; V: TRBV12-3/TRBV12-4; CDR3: CASSSQGQRGETQYF; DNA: TGTGCCAGCAGTTCACAGGGGCAAAGAGGAGAGACCCAGTACTTC
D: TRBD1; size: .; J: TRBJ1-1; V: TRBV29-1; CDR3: CSVEDGQGAEAFF; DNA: TGCAGCGTTGAAGATGGACAGGGGGCTGAAGCTTTCTTT
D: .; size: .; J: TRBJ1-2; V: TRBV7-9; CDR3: CASSLDTEGGGYTF; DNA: TGTGCCAGCAGCTTAGATACAGAGGGTGGTGGCTACACCTTC
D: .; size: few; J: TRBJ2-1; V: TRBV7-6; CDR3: CASSLDAPSTYNEQFF; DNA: TGTGCCAGCAGCTTAGACGCGCCTAGTACCTACAATGAGCAGTTCTTC
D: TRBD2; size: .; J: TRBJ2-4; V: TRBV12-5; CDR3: CASGLTGGVPKNIQYF; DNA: TGTGCTAGTGGTTTGACGGGGGGAGTGCCCAAAAACATTCAGTACTTC
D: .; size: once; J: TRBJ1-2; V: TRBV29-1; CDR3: CSVEDRAPGRHGYTF; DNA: TGCAGCGTTGAAGATAGGGCGCCCGGACGGCATGGCTACACCTTC
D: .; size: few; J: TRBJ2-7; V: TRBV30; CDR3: CAWSLDTYSYEQYF; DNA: TGTGCCTGGAGCCTAGACACCTATTCCTACGAGCAGTACTTC
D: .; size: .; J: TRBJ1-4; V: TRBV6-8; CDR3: CASSLGRSEKLFF; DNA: TGTGCCAGCAGCCTAGGGAGGAGTGAAAAACTGTTTTTT
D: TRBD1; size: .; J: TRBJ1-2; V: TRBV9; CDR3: CASQGQGPMGFGYTF; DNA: TGTGCCTCCCAAGGACAGGGACCAATGGGCTTTGGCTACACCTTC
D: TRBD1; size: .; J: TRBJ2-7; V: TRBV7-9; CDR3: CASSPGGQGSYEQYF; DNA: TGTGCCAGCAGCCCGGGGGGACAGGGGTCCTACGAGCAGTACTTC
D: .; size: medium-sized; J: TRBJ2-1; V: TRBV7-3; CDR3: CASSPHHTRSSYNEQFF; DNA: TGTGCCAGCAGCCCGCACCATACTAGGAGCTCCTACAATGAGCAGTTCTTC
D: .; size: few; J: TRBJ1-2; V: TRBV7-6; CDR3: CASSWAKGYTF; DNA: TGTGCCAGCAGTTGGGCGAAGGGCTACACCTTC
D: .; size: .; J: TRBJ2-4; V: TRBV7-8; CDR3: CASSLGAAKNIQYF; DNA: TGTGCCAGCAGCTTAGGGGCGGCCAAAAACATTCAGTACTTC
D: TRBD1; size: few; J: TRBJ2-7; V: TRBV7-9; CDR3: CASSPRTGVEQYF; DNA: TGTGCCAGCAGCCCCCGGACAGGGGTCGAGCAGTACTTC
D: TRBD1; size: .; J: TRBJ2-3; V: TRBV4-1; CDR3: CASSPDRGVDTQYF; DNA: TGCGCCAGCAGCCCGGACAGGGGGGTGGATACGCAGTATTTT
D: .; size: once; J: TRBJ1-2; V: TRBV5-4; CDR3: CASSDLMSPHGYTF; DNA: TGTGCCAGCAGCGATCTGATGAGTCCCCATGGCTACACCTTC
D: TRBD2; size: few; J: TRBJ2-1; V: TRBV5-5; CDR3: CASSPPGSGGDAYNEQFF; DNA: TGTGCCAGCAGCCCACCCGGAAGTGGGGGGGACGCCTACAATGAGCAGTTCTTC
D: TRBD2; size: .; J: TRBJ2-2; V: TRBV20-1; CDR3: CSARRPSGRGTGELFF; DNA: TGCAGTGCTAGAAGACCTAGCGGGAGAGGAACCGGGGAGCTGTTTTTT
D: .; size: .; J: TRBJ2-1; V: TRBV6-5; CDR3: CASSRGAGLYNEQFF; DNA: TGTGCCAGCAGTCGGGGGGCAGGGCTCTACAATGAGCAGTTCTTC
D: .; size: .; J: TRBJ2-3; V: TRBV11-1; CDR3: CASSLVGRVEDTQYF; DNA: TGTGCCAGCAGCTTAGTGGGCAGGGTTGAAGATACGCAGTATTTT
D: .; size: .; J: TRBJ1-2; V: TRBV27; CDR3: CASSLSLGGRNYGYTF; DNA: TGTGCCAGCAGTTTAAGTCTGGGGGGACGAAACTATGGCTACACCTTC
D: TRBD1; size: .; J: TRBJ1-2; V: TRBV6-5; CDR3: CATLRTGGKSGYTF; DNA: TGTGCCACGCTTCGGACAGGGGGAAAGAGTGGCTACACCTTC
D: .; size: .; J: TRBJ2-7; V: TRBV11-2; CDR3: CASSFNRVDSYLQYF; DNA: TGTGCCAGCAGCTTCAACAGGGTCGATTCCTACTTGCAGTACTTC
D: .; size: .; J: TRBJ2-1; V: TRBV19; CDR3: CASTPLWATEDTAYNEQFF; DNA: TGTGCCAGTACCCCCCTTTGGGCTACCGAGGACACTGCCTACAATGAGCAGTTCTTC
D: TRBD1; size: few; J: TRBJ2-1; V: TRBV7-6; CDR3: CASSFGQGNEQFF; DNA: TGTGCCAGCAGCTTCGGACAGGGCAATGAGCAGTTCTTC
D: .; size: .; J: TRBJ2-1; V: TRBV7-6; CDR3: CASSLGPDGLF; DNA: TGTGCCAGCAGCTTAGGTCCAGACGGACTCTTC
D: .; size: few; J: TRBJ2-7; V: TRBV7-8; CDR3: CASSPNVAYEQYF; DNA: TGTGCCAGCAGCCCGAACGTAGCCTACGAGCAGTACTTC
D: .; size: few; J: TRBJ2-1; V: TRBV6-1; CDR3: CASSEWRDQVYNEQFF; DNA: TGTGCCAGCAGTGAGTGGCGGGACCAGGTCTACAATGAGCAGTTCTTC
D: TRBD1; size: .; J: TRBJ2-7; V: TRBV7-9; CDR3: CASSDRGTGSYEQYF; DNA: TGTGCCAGCAGCGATCGGGGGACAGGGAGTTACGAGCAGTACTTC
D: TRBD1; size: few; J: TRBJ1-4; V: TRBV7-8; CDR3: CASSPRDRDEKLFF; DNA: TGTGCCAGCAGCCCCCGGGACAGGGATGAAAAACTGTTTTTT
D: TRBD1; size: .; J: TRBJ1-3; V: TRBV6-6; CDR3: CASSADQGAGNTIYF; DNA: TGTGCCAGCAGTGCGGACCAGGGGGCTGGAAACACCATATATTTT